This record covers a single TCR beta chain. It lacks a known antigen. To determine HCMV serostatus, a commercial ELISA kit was used to detect HCMV-specific IgG in serum. Ficoll density gradient centrifugation was used to isolate peripheral blood mononuclear cells from blood. These data are taken from a study of T cells expressing NK-cell markers (dated by TCRdb to about 2020). At the level of the whole study: TCR beta-chain repertoires were profiled in sorted CD3+CD56+NKG2C+, CD3+CD56+NKG2C- and CD3+CD56-NKG2C+ T-cell subsets from roughly eight donors. All eight donors whose samples were sequenced were randomly selected healthy volunteers, three of them men and five women. Among the eight sequenced donors, seven were HCMV-seropositive and one was HCMV-seronegative. Sequencing of the libraries produced 2 x 150 bp reads on Illumina HiSeq 2000/2500, MiSeq or NextSeq.

Study-level results and caveats: Whether the expanded NKG2C-expressing T cell clones were specific for HCMV antigens was left unclear. Those dominant clonotypes were again the most abundant among CD3+CD56-NKG2C+ cells in a handful of donors, at about 25-65%. For five or six donors, the dominant CD3+CD56+NKG2C+ clonotypes were among the top 10 CD8+ clonotypes and accounted for about 1.0-7.0% of CD8+ T cells.

Per the germline V gene, MNHEY is the CDR1 and SVGAGI is the CDR2. Including cysteine and phenylalanine, the CDR3 has 15 amino acids. No DNA appears here. Sequencing was carried out with an Illumina HiSeq 2000. The TCR beta cDNA libraries were made using 5'RACE template switching, a step that added both a universal primer site and unique molecular identifiers. Synthesis of cDNA was primed from the TCR beta constant segment and was followed by two consecutive PCR amplification steps. For the original study's pipeline: MIGEC was used to demultiplex reads and group reads by UMI, and MiTCR was used to assemble and quantify clonotypes. To exclude erroneous sequences, any TCR cDNA sequence not supported by at least two reads was discarded. The tcR package was used for downstream repertoire analysis, and clonotypes were matched between fractions using CDR3 nucleotide sequence together with V segment. VDJmatch was used to annotate antigen specificity against VDJdb, with one amino acid substitution in CDR3 permitted. The reads underwent TCRdb reprocessing, giving one record for each CDR3 protein sequence and no DNA. The V and J calls follow TCRdb's processing rather than the paper's. The sample's records list just under 150,000 distinct CDR3 sequences. 10% to 15% of the sample is taken by the ten largest.

The sequence joins TRBV6-5 to TRBJ2-7; with no DNA, the TCRdb D assignment of TRBD2 cannot be verified. This sequence originates from a man aged 18 to 30 in good health. Donor details come from another sample of the same person, matched by shared clones. The sample comprised blood T cells: a sorted CD56 or NKG2C T cell subset, CD4+ or CD8+ T cells, or bulk PBMC T cells (not recorded which). CDR3 sequence: CASITSGLVVWEQYF.